Each of the 30 T cell receptor beta chains below was sequenced from the same sample in a study of beta chain features in type 1 diabetes. Broader study findings: TCRB CDR3s were moderately but significantly shorter in Type 1 diabetes patients in all four CD4+ subsets.

Their antigen targets remain unknown. The authors reverse transcribed all of the isolated RNA, so sequencing captured expressed TCRB transcripts. Clones were read by immunoSEQ multiplex PCR, and TCRdb kept only the in-frame ones, dropping some. The sample has just under 150,000 clones, approximately 13% seen once. Sequencing input: central memory CD4+ T cells from blood. The receptors shown here come from a man younger than 35 with type 1 diabetes.

This clone was seen more than once but under ten times. The J gene is TRBJ2-5, the V gene TRBV9; TRBD1 matches 7 bases. This CDR3 has 14 amino acids. Losses at the gene ends were 3 bases for V and 1 base for J; bases not matched to a gene: 3. Germline CDR1 is SGDLS and CDR2 is YYNGEE. The CDR3 DNA is TGTGCCAGCAGCGCGAGGGGGCTCCAAGAGACCCAGTACTTC. Translating gives CASSARGLQETQYF.

This rearrangement joins TRBV10-2 to TRBJ1-5, with 9 bases fitting TRBD1. Per germline, CDR1 WSHSY and CDR2 SAAADI. This CDR3 region has 14 residues. Unmatched junction bases numbered 6, after V lost 6 bases and J lost 6 bases. CDR3 coding DNA: TGCGCCAGCAGGGGGACAGGGAAGGGTCAGCCCCAGCATTTT. Translated, it gives CASRGTGKGQPQHF.

Only a few counts were recorded for this clone. The V and J genes are TRBV9 and TRBJ2-7; 11 nucleotides match TRBD1. The CDR3 has 15 amino acids. From germline, CDR1 is SGDLS and CDR2 YYNGEE. The V and J ends lost 3 bases and 1 base, in that order; junction bases with no gene match: 3. This CDR3 is CASSAGQGASYEQYF. In DNA, the CDR3 is TGTGCCAGCAGCGCCGGACAGGGGGCGTCCTACGAGCAGTACTTC.

This chain links TRBV10-3 with TRBJ2-5; 11 bases agree with TRBD2. Trimming at V came to 5 bases and at J to 1 base, leaving 3 bases not matched to a gene. The CDR3 is 15 residues long. CDR1 is ENHRY and CDR2 is SYGVKD in the germline V gene. CDR3 sequence reads: CAISPSGGFQETQYF. CDR3 nucleotides: TGTGCCATCAGTCCTAGCGGGGGGTTCCAAGAGACCCAGTACTTC.

There are a few counts of this clone. The chain is built from TRBV7-6 and TRBJ1-2, with D tentatively TRBD1 (6 bases). Germline CDR1 reads SGHVS; CDR2 reads FNYEAQ. This CDR3 comprises 13 residues. V shed 1 base and J shed 6 bases, with 9 bases lying between them. The CDR3 DNA sequence: TGTGCCAGCAGCTTAGGGACAGAGGATGGCTACACCTTC. This sequence encodes CASSLGTEDGYTF. Variable domain in full (rest from reference TRBV7-6 and TRBJ1-2): GAGVSQSPRYKVTKRGQDVALRCDPISGHVSLYWYRQALGQGPEFLTYFNYEAQQDKSGLPNDRFSAERPEGSISTLTIQRTEQRDSAMYRCASSLGTEDGYTFGSGTRLTVV.

This clone has just a few counts. CDR3 sequence reads: CASSWDVYSNQPQHF. In DNA, the CDR3 is TGTGCCAGCAGCTGGGACGTATATAGCAATCAGCCCCAGCATTTT. This chain joins TRBV7-8 and TRBJ1-5; tentatively, D is TRBD1 (5 bases). This CDR3 is built from 15 residues. Germline loops: CDR1 SGHVS, CDR2 FQNEAQ. V was pared by 4 bases and J by 0 bases, with 10 bases between.

This clone was recorded at least ten times. The chain recombines TRBV9 with TRBJ1-1; D call uncertain. Trimming cost V 1 base and J 0 bases, with 19 bases left between them. CDR1 is SGDLS and CDR2 is YYNGEE in the germline V gene. The CDR3 loop spans 18 amino acids. CDR3 region: CASSVSPSWVEMNTEAFF. CDR3 DNA sequence: TGTGCCAGCAGCGTATCACCCTCGTGGGTCGAGATGAACACTGAAGCTTTCTTT. Combining the CDR3 with reference TRBV9 and TRBJ1-1 gives the whole variable domain DSGVTQTPKHLITATGQRVTLRCSPRSGDLSVYWYQQSLDQGLQFLIQYYNGEERAKGNILERFSAQQFPDLHSELNLSSLELGDSALYFCASSVSPSWVEMNTEAFFGQGTRLTVV.

V and J are TRBV9 and TRBJ2-2, with 12 bases that match TRBD1. The CDR3 has 15 amino acids. The germline V gene has CDR1 SGDLS and CDR2 YYNGEE. Trimming cost V 4 bases and J 5 bases; bases outside gene matches: 3. The CDR3 spells CASSRGQGATGELFF. CDR3 coding DNA: TGTGCCAGCAGCAGGGGACAGGGGGCAACCGGGGAGCTGTTTTTT.

The J gene is TRBJ2-1, the V gene TRBV30; 7 positions match TRBD2. Germline loops: CDR1 GTSNPN, CDR2 SVGIG (reference sequence). V trimming: 7 bases; J trimming: 3 bases; junction bases outside the gene matches: 12. The length of the CDR3 is 15 residues. In DNA, the CDR3 is TGTGCCTTCAAATCAAGCGGGGCGGTCTACAATGAGCAGTTCTTC. Amino acids: CAFKSSGAVYNEQFF.

This rearrangement joins TRBV9 to TRBJ1-1; tentatively, D is TRBD1 (5 bases). CDR3 size: 16 residues. CDR1 is SGDLS and CDR2 is YYNGEE in the germline V gene. Between the trimmed V and J ends, which lost 2 bases and 2 bases, there was a span of 16 bases. The CDR3 DNA reads as TGTGCCAGCAGCGTCGCTCCGGGGGGAGGAAACACTGAAGCTTTCTTT. Protein: CASSVAPGGGNTEAFF.

This clone came up a few times. V gene TRBV30 combines with J gene TRBJ1-3; D is perhaps TRBD1 (5 bases). The CDR3 consists of 14 residues. Looked up from germline, CDR1 is GTSNPN and CDR2 is SVGIG (reference sequence). V shed 1 base and J shed 0 bases, with 7 bases lying between them. The CDR3 loop is CAWSAGASGNTIYF. The CDR3 DNA sequence: TGTGCCTGGAGTGCCGGGGCCTCTGGAAACACCATATATTTT.

This clone was seen a handful of times. The chain combines TRBV5-4 with TRBJ1-1; D call uncertain. CDR1 and CDR2 from the germline V gene are SGHNT and YYREEE (reference sequence). The ends were cut back, 2 bases at V and 1 base at J, with 9 bases in the middle. The CDR3 sequence is 14 residues long. The CDR3 here is CASSFLRENTEAFF. The CDR3 DNA reads TGTGCCAGCAGCTTCCTGCGGGAGAACACTGAAGCTTTCTTT.

This chain's CDR3 is CASSRVLNTEAFF. The CDR3 nucleotides are TGTGCCAGCAGCCGAGTCCTGAACACTGAAGCTTTCTTT. V is TRBV9 and J is TRBJ1-1; D is uncertain. There are 13 residues in the CDR3. V was trimmed by 4 bases and J by 0 bases, leaving 7 bases between them. Germline V gene lookup returns CDR1 SGDLS and CDR2 YYNGEE.

Of note for this clone: Other DNA sequences within the sample encode an identical CDR3. The chain joins TRBV18 to TRBJ1-5, with D possibly being TRBD1 (5 bases). This CDR3 has 15 residues. The germline V gene has CDR1 KGHSH and CDR2 LQKENI. V was pared by 1 base and J by 3 bases, with 10 bases between. CDR3 in amino acids: CASSPRQGDNQPQHF. CDR3 nucleotides: TGTGCCAGCTCACCACGGCAGGGAGACAATCAGCCCCAGCATTTT.

The CDR3, as DNA: TGTGCCAGCAGTTTGGGGCCTTATGGCTACACCTTC. Encoded protein: CASSLGPYGYTF. The chain carries TRBV6-5 and TRBJ1-2; a weak D match, TRBD1 (5 bases). Trimming pared 4 bases from V and 5 bases from J, leaving 8 bases between. In germline, CDR1 is MNHEY, CDR2 SVGAGI. CDR3 length equals 12 residues.

The CDR3 is CASSLGEETQYF. The CDR3, as DNA: TGTGCCAGCTCACTGGGTGAAGAGACCCAGTACTTC. The rearrangement links TRBV18 to TRBJ2-5; D gene unclear. The CDR3 has 12 amino acids. Germline CDR1 and CDR2: KGHSH and LQKENI. V lost 4 bases to trimming and J lost 3 bases, with 6 bases between them.

This clone has just a few counts. This rearrangement joins TRBV11-2 to TRBJ2-7; 7 bases line up with TRBD1. V was pared by 3 bases and J by 6 bases, with 14 bases of the junction left unmatched. The germline V gene encodes CDR1 SGHAT and CDR2 FQNNGV. The CDR3 length is 16 residues. The CDR3, as DNA: TGTGCCAGCAGCTTGCACCTACAGGGGCGGTTTGGCGAGCAGTACTTC. It codes for CASSLHLQGRFGEQYF.

A few counts support this clone. The chain has TRBV11-1 and TRBJ1-2; tentatively, D is TRBD1 (6 bases). CDR1 is SGHAT, CDR2 FQDESV, per germline (reference sequence). The CDR3 is made up of 13 amino acids. V gave up 5 bases and J gave up 8 bases, with 15 bases separating them. CDR3 loop: CASSQQGARGYTF. The CDR3 coding sequence is TGTGCCAGCAGCCAACAGGGAGCACGGGGCTACACCTTC. Full variable domain (outside the CDR3, taken from reference TRBV11-1 and TRBJ1-2): EAEVAQSPRYKITEKSQAVAFWCDPISGHATLYWYRQILGQGPELLVQFQDESVVDDSQLPKDRFSAERLKGVDSTLKIQPAELGDSAMYLCASSQQGARGYTFGSGTRLTVV.

This chain joins TRBV19 and TRBJ1-1; D gene uncertain. The CDR3 covers 16 residues. The germline CDR1 and CDR2 sequences are LNHDA and SQIVND (reference sequence). The V end lost 7 bases, the J end lost 4 bases, and 22 bases lay between the germline ends. The CDR3 DNA reads as TGTGCCAGTATCCGGGGTAGCTACATGGGAGGCACTGAAGCTTTCTTT. Amino acids: CASIRGSYMGGTEAFF.

CDR3 sequence (DNA): TGTGCCAGCAGTAACGGCCCGGGAAACACCATATATTTT. It encodes CASSNGPGNTIYF. The rearrangement uses TRBV11-2 and TRBJ1-3; D not resolved. Germline V gene lookup returns CDR1 SGHAT and CDR2 FQNNGV. The CDR3 is made up of 13 amino acids. V was pared by 6 bases and J by 4 bases, with 10 bases between.

This clone was observed a few times. This sequence joins TRBV29-1 and TRBJ1-5; 8 positions match TRBD1. Losses at the gene ends were 7 bases for V and 5 bases for J; bases not matched to a gene: 4. The CDR3 has 12 amino acids. The germline CDR1 and CDR2 sequences are SQVTM and ANQGSEA. The CDR3 sequence: CSAGQGDQPQHF. The CDR3 DNA follows: TGCAGCGCAGGACAGGGAGATCAGCCCCAGCATTTT.

The V call is TRBV29-1, the J call TRBJ1-2; 7 bases align to TRBD1. This CDR3 contains 11 residues. Losses at the gene ends were 7 bases for V and 8 bases for J; bases not matched to a gene: 7. The germline V gene encodes CDR1 SQVTM and CDR2 ANQGSEA. DNA for the CDR3: TGCAGCGGGGACAGCTTGGGCGGCTACACCTTC. It encodes CSGDSLGGYTF.

CDR3 sequence (DNA): TGTGCCAGCAGGCAGGGACAGGTTAACACTGAAGCTTTCTTT. The encoded protein is CASRQGQVNTEAFF. The chain carries TRBV28 and TRBJ1-1; 8 bases fit TRBD1. Germline trimming cut 6 bases from V and 2 bases from J; bases unmatched to any gene: 5. The CDR3 contains 14 residues. Germline CDR1 is MDHEN and CDR2 is SYDVKM.

This clone was observed a few times. The genes are TRBV4-2 and TRBJ2-4, with 10 bases fitting TRBD1. Trimming at V came to 3 bases and at J to 4 bases, leaving 12 bases not matched to a gene. Germline CDR1 is LGHNA and CDR2 is YNFKEQ. CDR3 length: 18 amino acids. The CDR3 sequence: CASSQEDRGRLGKNIQYF. The CDR3 coding sequence is TGTGCCAGCAGCCAGGAAGACAGGGGGCGCCTAGGGAAAAACATTCAGTACTTC.

The chain carries TRBV6-5 and TRBJ1-4; D gene unclear. Looked up from germline, CDR1 is MNHEY and CDR2 is SVGAGI. Trimming took off 4 bases at V and 8 bases at J, with 8 bases between the two ends. CDR3 size: 12 residues. CDR3 coding DNA: TGTGCCAGCAGTTCCGGACTGGAAAAACTGTTTTTT. This encodes CASSSGLEKLFF.

This clone was recorded once. The chain employs TRBV6-1 and TRBJ1-3, with D unclear. CDR1 is MNHNS and CDR2 is SASEGT in the germline V gene. This CDR3 region has 13 residues. The V end lost 2 bases, the J end lost 7 bases, and 9 bases lay between the germline ends. This chain's CDR3 is CASSELKGNTIYF. The CDR3 DNA sequence: TGTGCCAGCAGTGAACTGAAGGGTAACACCATATATTTT.

Comment on this clone: This specimen includes other DNA sequences encoding the same CDR3. This chain links TRBV11-2 with TRBJ2-5; D is uncertain. Trimming left V 4 bases short and J 4 bases short, with 4 bases between. The germline V gene has CDR1 SGHAT and CDR2 FQNNGV. The CDR3 contains 11 residues. The CDR3 nucleotides read TGTGCCAGCAGCTCAGGAGAGACCCAGTACTTC. Translated: CASSSGETQYF.

This clone has a handful of counts. The chain has TRBV30 and TRBJ1-5; TRBD1 matches 7 bases. V lost 1 base to trimming and J lost 2 bases; unmatched junction nucleotides: 14. CDR1 and CDR2 (germline): GTSNPN, SVGIG (reference sequence). The CDR3 contains 18 residues. This CDR3 reads CAWSAPQGSGVGNQPQHF. The CDR3 bases are TGTGCCTGGAGTGCTCCACAGGGGTCGGGAGTCGGCAATCAGCCCCAGCATTTT. Full variable domain (rest looked up from reference TRBV30 and TRBJ1-5): SQTIHQWPATLVQPVGSPLSLECTVEGTSNPNLYWYRQAAGRGLQLLFYSVGIGQISSEVPQNLSASRPQDRQFILSSKKLLLSDSGFYLCAWSAPQGSGVGNQPQHFGDGTRLSIL.

The chain joins TRBV6-5 to TRBJ1-1; D uncertain. CDR1 is MNHEY, CDR2 SVGAGI, per germline. This CDR3 has 13 residues. Trimming shortened V by 0 bases and J by 7 bases, and 9 bases separated the two germline ends. Here the CDR3 reads CASSYSMVNEAFF. CDR3 DNA sequence: TGTGCCAGCAGTTACTCCATGGTAAATGAAGCTTTCTTT.

This clone was picked up a small number of times. The gene calls are TRBV9 and TRBJ2-3; 9 bases match TRBD1. Germline trimming cut 5 bases from V and 1 base from J; bases unmatched to any gene: 11. CDR1 SGDLS and CDR2 YYNGEE come from the germline V gene. The CDR3 extends over 17 amino acids. The CDR3 spells CASSEGQGRLGTDTQYF. CDR3 nucleotides: TGTGCCAGCAGTGAGGGACAGGGTAGGTTGGGCACAGATACGCAGTATTTT.